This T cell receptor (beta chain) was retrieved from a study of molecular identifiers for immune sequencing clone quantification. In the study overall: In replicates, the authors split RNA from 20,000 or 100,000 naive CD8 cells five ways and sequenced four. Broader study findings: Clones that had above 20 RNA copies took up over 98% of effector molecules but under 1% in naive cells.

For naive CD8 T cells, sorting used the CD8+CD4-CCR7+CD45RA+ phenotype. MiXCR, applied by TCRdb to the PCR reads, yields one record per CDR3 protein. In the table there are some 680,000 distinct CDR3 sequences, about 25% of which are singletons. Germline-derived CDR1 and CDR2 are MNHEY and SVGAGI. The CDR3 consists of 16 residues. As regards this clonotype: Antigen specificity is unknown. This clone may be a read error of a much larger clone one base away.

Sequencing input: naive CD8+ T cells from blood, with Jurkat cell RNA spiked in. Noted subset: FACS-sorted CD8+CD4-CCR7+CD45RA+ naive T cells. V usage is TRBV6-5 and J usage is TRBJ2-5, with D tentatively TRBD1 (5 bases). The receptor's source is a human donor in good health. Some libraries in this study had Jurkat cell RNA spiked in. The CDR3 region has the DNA TGTGCCGGCAGCTCGGTTGGCGAGGACACTTCAGAGACCCAGTACTTC. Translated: CAGSSVGEDTSETQYF.